This is a list of T cell receptor beta chains from one sample in a study of Graves' ophthalmopathy and Graves' hyperthyroidism. TCRdb itself ran the multiplex PCR reads through MiXCR, one entry per CDR3 protein. The sample holds more than 300,000 distinct CDR3 sequences; 15% are singletons and the top ten take 7%. Sequenced: peripheral blood. Source of these receptors: a woman in her late teens or twenties with stable Graves' hyperthyroidism. Each CDR3 is given with its conserved first and last residue. The D gene is left open where the match is weak. Clone size, where shown, is once, few, many, or a class for clones that have expanded.

TRBD1,TRBJ1-5,TRBV7-8,many,CASSLSPADRVYQPQHF,TGTGCCAGCAGCTTATCCCCCGCCGACAGGGTATATCAGCCCCAGCATTTT
.,TRBJ2-5,TRBV19,few,CASIGRNQETQYF,TGTGCCAGTATCGGGCGGAACCAAGAGACCCAGTACTTC
.,TRBJ2-5,TRBV18,many,CASSPTPLETQYF,TGTGCCAGCTCACCAACCCCTCTGGAGACCCAGTACTTC
.,TRBJ2-7,TRBV6-1,many,CASSDQDAGEQYF,TGTGCCAGCAGTGACCAGGACGCGGGTGAGCAGTACTTC
.,TRBJ2-3,TRBV2,many,CATTPGGTQYF,TGTGCCACCACGCCCGGTGGTACGCAGTATTTT
TRBD1,TRBJ1-1,TRBV11-3,many,CASNGQGASTEAFF,TGTGCCAGCAACGGCCAGGGGGCCAGCACTGAAGCTTTCTTT
.,TRBJ1-6,TRBV20-1,many,CSARTQGRYNSPLHF,TGCAGTGCTAGAACGCAGGGAAGGTATAATTCACCCCTCCACTTT
TRBD1,TRBJ1-3,TRBV27,once,CASSPGTGPSGNTIYF,TGTGCCAGCAGTCCAGGGACAGGGCCCTCTGGAAACACCATATATTTT
TRBD2,TRBJ2-5,TRBV11-2,many,CASSLMGLAGTPQTQYF,TGTGCCAGCAGCCTCATGGGACTAGCGGGGACTCCGCAGACCCAGTACTTC
.,TRBJ2-5,TRBV20-1,many,CSADQGKEETQYF,TGCAGTGCTGATCAGGGGAAAGAAGAGACCCAGTACTTC
.,TRBJ1-2,TRBV5-1,many,CASSLARAQFSGYGYTF,TGCGCCAGCAGCTTGGCCAGGGCCCAGTTTTCTGGCTATGGCTACACCTTC
.,TRBJ2-7,TRBV7-2,many,CASSLAGRDEQYF,TGTGCCAGCAGCTTAGCGGGCCGCGACGAGCAGTACTTC
.,TRBJ1-2,TRBV7-3,many,CASSLRAGEYGYTF,TGTGCCAGCAGCTTAAGGGCCGGCGAGTATGGCTACACCTTC
.,TRBJ1-2,TRBV15,.,CATSGRSRRGYTF,TGTGCCACCAGTGGACGCTCCAGGCGGGGCTACACCTTC
.,TRBJ1-1,TRBV27,.,CASSSHLGGAGTLMNTEAFF,TGTGCCAGCAGTTCACACCTGGGAGGGGCAGGGACCCTAATGAACACTGAAGCTTTCTTT
TRBD1,TRBJ1-2,TRBV19,many,CASSIGTELLYGYTF,TGTGCCAGTAGTATCGGGACAGAGCTCCTCTATGGCTACACCTTC
.,TRBJ2-5,TRBV12-3/TRBV12-4,many,CASSFFGEETKYF,TGTGCCAGCAGCTTTTTTGGCGAAGAGACCAAGTACTTC
.,TRBJ2-7,TRBV20-1,many,CSAASWDNPYEQYF,TGCAGTGCTGCGAGTTGGGACAACCCCTACGAGCAGTACTTC
.,TRBJ1-2,TRBV28,.,CASSLGGTSHYGYTF,TGTGCCAGCAGTTTGGGAGGGACGTCTCACTATGGCTACACCTTC
.,TRBJ1-2,TRBV6-1,many,CASSEHTGSAAYGYTF,TGTGCCAGCAGTGAACATACCGGGAGCGCGGCCTATGGCTACACCTTC
.,TRBJ1-1,TRBV12-3/TRBV12-4,.,CASSLPISNTEAFF,TGTGCCAGCAGTTTACCAATTTCGAACACTGAAGCTTTCTTT
TRBD1,TRBJ2-7,TRBV12-3/TRBV12-4,few,CASSPNRGSKQYF,TGTGCCAGCAGTCCAAACAGGGGGTCGAAGCAGTACTTC